The 20 T cell receptor beta chains below all came from one sample that was sequenced in a study of T cells in Graves' hyperthyroidism and ophthalmopathy. There were TCR beta CDR3 regions amplified from RNA transcripts. When the TCR CDR3 underwent first-round RT-PCR, the HTBI primer set was used. Each CDR3 protein gets one entry after TCRdb re-called the multiplex PCR reads with MiXCR. The sample consists of roughly 500,000 distinct CDR3 sequences, 40% to 55% of them appearing once. The sequencing input was peripheral blood or thyroid tissue (not recorded which). These receptors all stem from an adult woman with Graves' disease, either hyperthyroidism or ophthalmopathy (not recorded which).

The chain couples TRBV2 to TRBJ1-6; possible D gene TRBD1, 5 bases. The length of the CDR3 is 15 residues. Germline V gives CDR1 SNHLY, CDR2 FYNNEI. Trimming cost V 10 bases and J 10 bases, with 23 bases left between them. The chain's CDR3 is CATLRGGRSWSPLHF. The CDR3 coding sequence is TGTGCCACCCTCCGGGGCGGCAGATCTTGGTCACCCCTCCACTTT.

This chain uses TRBV6-1 with TRBJ1-5; possible D gene TRBD1, 6 bases. The CDR3 is made up of 13 amino acids. The V gene's germline CDR1 is MNHNS and CDR2 SASEGT. Trimming left V 8 bases short and J 3 bases short, with 11 bases between. CDR3 sequence: CASSWGANQPQHF. As DNA, the CDR3 is TGTGCCAGCTCATGGGGGGCCAATCAGCCCCAGCATTTT.

Many counts were recorded for this clonotype. This chain connects TRBV20-1 to TRBJ1-1; D is unresolved. The V end lost 5 bases, the J end lost 1 base, and 17 bases lay between the germline ends. The CDR3 length is 15 residues. In germline, CDR1 is DFQATT, CDR2 SNEGSKA (reference sequence). The CDR3 DNA reads TGCAGTGCTGCACCTTCCGGACGGGCGAACACTGAAGCTTTCTTT. Protein product: CSAAPSGRANTEAFF.

V gene TRBV12-3 or TRBV12-4 combines with J gene TRBJ2-2, with unresolved D. There are 15 residues in the CDR3. The germline V and J ends were trimmed by 5 bases and 7 bases, with 17 bases remaining between them. CDR3 bases: TGTGCCAGCAGTCGTTCCGGAGATGGTGGCGGGGAGCTGTTTTTT. Protein: CASSRSGDGGGELFF.

This clonotype was picked up many times. The chain carries TRBV29-1 and TRBJ1-2; possible D gene TRBD1, 5 bases. This CDR3 spans 13 amino acids. Trimming stripped 5 bases from V and 7 bases from J, with 17 bases between. Per the germline V gene, CDR1 is SQVTM and CDR2 is ANQGSEA. The CDR3 is CSVQIGAAPGYTF. The DNA for the CDR3 is TGCAGCGTTCAGATAGGGGCGGCACCTGGCTACACCTTC.

The chain recombines TRBV7-9 with TRBJ2-5; 8 nucleotides match TRBD2. The CDR3 runs to 16 residues. Trimming cost V 8 bases and J 0 bases; bases outside gene matches: 11. Germline CDR1 is SEHNR and CDR2 is FQNEAQ (reference sequence). The CDR3 here is CASASGSGIHQETQYF. The CDR3 DNA is TGTGCCAGCGCCTCGGGTAGCGGGATTCACCAAGAGACCCAGTACTTC.

This clonotype has a count of ten or more. This sequence joins TRBV9 and TRBJ2-5, with D perhaps assigned TRBD1 or TRBD2 (6 bases each). V was clipped by 3 bases and J by 5 bases, with 11 bases between them. Germline V gives CDR1 SGDLS, CDR2 YYNGEE. This CDR3 is 13 amino acids long. CDR3 protein: CASSEGGWETQYF. CDR3 coding DNA: TGTGCCAGCAGCGAAGGGGGGTGGGAGACCCAGTACTTC.

The chain carries TRBV7-2 and TRBJ1-5; TRBD1 agrees at 9 bases. The germline CDR1 and CDR2 sequences are SGHTA and FQGNSA. This CDR3 region has 15 residues. Unmatched junction bases numbered 9, after V lost 5 bases and J lost 7 bases. The CDR3 reads CASSHRDRDYQPQHF. In nucleotides, the CDR3 is TGTGCCAGCAGCCACCGGGACAGGGATTACCAGCCCCAGCATTTT.

In its sample, this clonotype was seen many times. The chain links TRBV7-3 to TRBJ2-5; no clear D. This CDR3 is 13 amino acids long. V was pared by 1 base and J by 4 bases, with 7 bases between. Per the germline V gene, CDR1 is SGHTA and CDR2 is FQGTGA. CDR3 DNA sequence: TGTGCCAGCAGCTTAAATCCTTCAGAGACCCAGTACTTC. It yields the protein CASSLNPSETQYF.

This clonotype was seen repeatedly, ten times or more. The chain has TRBV5-8 and TRBJ1-1; no clear D gene. Trimming removed 1 base at V and 4 bases at J, with 14 bases between. CDR3 size: 15 residues. CDR1 SGHTS and CDR2 YDEGEE come from the germline V gene. CDR3 region: CASSLNVFLATEAFF. The CDR3 DNA follows: TGTGCCAGCAGCTTGAATGTGTTTTTGGCCACTGAAGCTTTCTTT.

The chain uses TRBV7-9 and TRBJ1-5; D might be TRBD1 (5 bases). The germline V gene encodes CDR1 SEHNR and CDR2 FQNEAQ (reference sequence). V lost 0 bases and J lost 11, with 17 bases in between. This CDR3 region has 15 residues. CDR3 loop: CASSLAGTRGETQHF. The CDR3, as DNA: TGTGCCAGCAGCTTAGCGGGGACTCGAGGGGAGACCCAGCATTTT.

This clonotype was picked up many times. The rearrangement joins TRBV7-2 to TRBJ2-7; tentatively, D is TRBD1 (8 bases). The germline V gene encodes CDR1 SGHTA and CDR2 FQGNSA. Trimming took 9 bases from V and 5 from J, leaving 20 bases between them. The CDR3 has 14 amino acids. This CDR3 reads CASTAGGGRDEQYF. The CDR3 DNA follows: TGTGCCAGTACGGCAGGGGGCGGGAGAGACGAGCAGTACTTC.

In this sample, this clonotype turned up once. Germline is not matched at one junction end, which may reflect a read error. The V and J genes are TRBV7-9 and TRBJ1-1, with TRBD1 matching over 7 bases. Germline CDR1 and CDR2: SEHNR and FQNEAQ (reference sequence). The CDR3 runs to 16 residues. The CDR3 region is CAGSSLGRGRGESAFF. The CDR3 DNA is TGCGCCGGCAGCTCCCTTGGGAGGGGGCGAGGAGAATCAGCTTTCTTT.

The chain employs TRBV20-1 and TRBJ1-5; possibly TRBD1 for D (6 bases). The CDR3 is made up of 14 amino acids. V gave up 1 base and J gave up 2 bases, with 9 bases separating them. CDR1 and CDR2 (germline): DFQATT, SNEGSKA (reference sequence). DNA of the CDR3: TGCAGTGCTAGAGTGTGGACAGGCAATCAGCCCCAGCATTTT. Translated, it gives CSARVWTGNQPQHF.

This clonotype was seen many times. The chain uses TRBV29-1 and TRBJ1-1; 8 bases line up with TRBD1. Germline CDR1 SQVTM, CDR2 ANQGSEA. V lost 5 bases to trimming and J lost 5 bases; unmatched junction nucleotides: 7. CDR3 length: 13 residues. The CDR3 sequence is CSVQGAGRTEAFF. In DNA form, the CDR3 reads TGCAGCGTTCAGGGGGCTGGGCGGACTGAAGCTTTCTTT.

A note on this clonotype: A much bigger clone sits one base away, suggesting this may be a read error. The chain has TRBV2 and TRBJ1-4; 7 bases align to TRBD1. The V and J ends lost 7 bases and 8 bases, in that order; junction bases with no gene match: 13. The V gene's germline CDR1 is SNHLY and CDR2 FYNNEI. This CDR3 has 15 residues. CDR3 bases: TGTGCCAGCAATCAACAGGGGACCCCTCAGGAAAAACTGTTTTTT. It is translated as CASNQQGTPQEKLFF.

This clonotype was picked up a small number of times. One end of the junction fails to match germline, which may point to a read error. The chain recombines TRBV4-1 with TRBJ1-3; no clear D. CDR3 length: 17 amino acids. The germline CDR1 and CDR2 sequences are MGHRA and YSYEKL. CDR3 nucleotide sequence: TGCGCCAGCAGTCAAGGTGGCACAGCTCTCTCTGGAAACACCATATATTTT. Amino acids: CASSQGGTALSGNTIYF.

This clonotype turned up a few times. J is TRBJ1-2 and V is TRBV29-1; unclear D gene. CDR1 is SQVTM and CDR2 is ANQGSEA in the germline V gene. Trimming shortened V by 4 bases and J by 5 bases, and 14 bases separated the two germline ends. This CDR3 is 13 amino acids long. CDR3 DNA: TGCAGCGTTGTCTCCGGCCGACTATATGGCTACACCTTC. This sequence encodes CSVVSGRLYGYTF.

This sequence joins TRBV9 and TRBJ2-2; D uncertain. Per germline, CDR1 SGDLS and CDR2 YYNGEE. V lost 1 base and J 5 bases, leaving 9 bases between the germline ends. The CDR3 length is 14 residues. This CDR3 reads CASSVSPGTGELFF. For the CDR3, the DNA is TGTGCCAGCAGCGTAAGCCCTGGAACCGGGGAGCTGTTTTTT. Full variable domain (missing parts from reference TRBV9 and TRBJ2-2): DSGVTQTPKHLITATGQRVTLRCSPRSGDLSVYWYQQSLDQGLQFLIQYYNGEERAKGNILERFSAQQFPDLHSELNLSSLELGDSALYFCASSVSPGTGELFFGEGSRLTVL.

This clonotype appeared many times. V usage is TRBV12-3 or TRBV12-4 and J usage is TRBJ1-2; maybe TRBD1 (5 bases). The ends were cut back, 3 bases at V and 5 bases at J, with 16 bases in the middle. CDR3 length: 15 amino acids. The CDR3 sequence is CASSFSSGRRYGYTF. The CDR3 bases are TGTGCCAGCAGTTTTTCGTCAGGGAGGCGGTATGGCTACACCTTC.